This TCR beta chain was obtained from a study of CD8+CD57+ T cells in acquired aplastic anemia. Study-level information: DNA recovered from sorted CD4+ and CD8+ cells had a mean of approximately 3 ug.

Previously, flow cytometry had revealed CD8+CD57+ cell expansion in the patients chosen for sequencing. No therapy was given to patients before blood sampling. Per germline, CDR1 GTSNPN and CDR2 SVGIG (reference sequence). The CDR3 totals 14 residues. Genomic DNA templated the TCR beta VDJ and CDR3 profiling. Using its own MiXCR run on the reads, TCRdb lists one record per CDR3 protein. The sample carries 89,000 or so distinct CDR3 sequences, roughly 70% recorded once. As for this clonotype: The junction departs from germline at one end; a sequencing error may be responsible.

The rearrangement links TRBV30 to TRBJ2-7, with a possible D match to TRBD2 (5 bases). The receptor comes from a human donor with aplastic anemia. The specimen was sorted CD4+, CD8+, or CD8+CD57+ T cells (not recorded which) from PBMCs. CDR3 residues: CAWSVTRSIYGQYF. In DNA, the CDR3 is TGTGCCTGGAGTGTAACTAGATCGATCTACGGGCAGTACTTC.